This T cell receptor (beta chain) was documented in a study of blood T cell repertoires in COVID-19. At the level of the study: Samples representing acute and convalescent COVID-19 were sourced from the United States, Italy and Spain. In each case, the material was cDNA or gDNA derived from T cells, B-cell-depleted T cells, or PBMCs.

Trimming took off 3 bases at V and 0 bases at J, with 3 bases between the two ends. Germline-derived CDR1 and CDR2 are GTSNPN and SVGIG (reference sequence). This CDR3 is 12 amino acids long. As originally analysed: For nucleated cells, counts were estimated from reference gene primer amplification. Sequenced by immunoSEQ multiplex PCR; TCRdb stores in-frame clones only, minus some. For V, J and clone size, that table is used; D and trimming come from the DNA. The table has around 250,000 clones, 65% to 85% seen once. This clonotype was sampled from a man aged 45-65 years with active or convalescent COVID-19. The material sequenced was peripheral blood. This chain joins TRBV30 and TRBJ1-3; D unresolved. The CDR3 nucleotides are TGTGCCTGGAGGCGCTCTGGAAACACCATATATTTT. Residues: CAWRRSGNTIYF.